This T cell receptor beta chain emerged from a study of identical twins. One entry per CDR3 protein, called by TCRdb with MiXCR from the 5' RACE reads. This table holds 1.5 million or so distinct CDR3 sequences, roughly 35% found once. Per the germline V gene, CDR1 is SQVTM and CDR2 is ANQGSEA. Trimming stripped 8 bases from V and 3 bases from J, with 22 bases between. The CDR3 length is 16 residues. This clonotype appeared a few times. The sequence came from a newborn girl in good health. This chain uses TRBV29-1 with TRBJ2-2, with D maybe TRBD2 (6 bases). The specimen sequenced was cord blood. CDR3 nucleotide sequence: TGCAGCATAAAGAGGAGGGCTACTAGGGACACCGGGGAGCTGTTTTTT. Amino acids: CSIKRRATRDTGELFF.